This is a list of T cell receptor beta chains from one sample in a study of control samples from healthy donors and cancer patients. Profiling relied on immunoSEQ multiplex PCR, and the TCRdb table lists in-frame clones only, not all of them. The sample lists more than 100,000 clones, approximately 88% occurring once. The sample comprised blood. All receptors come from a man aged 35 to 55 in good health. The CDR3 runs from the conserved cysteine through the conserved F or W. The order of the fields is clone size, CDR3 length, V gene, J gene, D gene, CDR3 DNA, CDR3 protein. D genes are given only for firm matches. Not all rows give a size; the values are once, few, many and, for expanded clones, a class.

>-|14|TRBV10-1|TRBJ1-1|-
TGCGCCAGCAGTGAGTCTCGTAAGAACACTGAAGCTTTCTTT
CASSESRKNTEAFF
>-|16|TRBV7-6|TRBJ1-4|-
TGTGCCAGCAGCCCAGGGACATTTGCAACTAATGAAAAACTGTTTTTT
CASSPGTFATNEKLFF
>-|16|TRBV7-9|TRBJ1-3|-
TGTGCCAGCAGCTTAGGCCCCTATGTTTGGGGAAACACCATATATTTT
CASSLGPYVWGNTIYF
>few|14|TRBV19|TRBJ1-2|TRBD1
TGTGCCAGTGCACGGACAGGGGAACTTTATGGCTACACCTTC
CASARTGELYGYTF
>-|16|TRBV6-2/TRBV6-3|TRBJ1-4|-
TGTGCCAGCAGTTACTCGAAGTCGGGGGTTAATGAAAAACTGTTTTTT
CASSYSKSGVNEKLFF
>few|13|TRBV12-3/TRBV12-4|TRBJ1-1|-
TGTGCCAGCCAGGTGGTGATGGCCACTGAAGCTTTCTTT
CASQVVMATEAFF
>-|14|TRBV5-1|TRBJ1-2|TRBD1
TGCGCCAGCTCTCTATCAGGGGGCGCCGATGGCTACACCTTC
CASSLSGGADGYTF
>-|17|TRBV2|TRBJ1-1|-
TGTGCCAGCAGTGTTTTAAATACTTGGGGGCGGGACACTGAAGCTTTCTTT
CASSVLNTWGRDTEAFF
>-|16|TRBV4-2|TRBJ2-1|-
TGTGCCAGCAGCCAAGATGGGGGGGGCCCCTACAATGAGCAGTTCTTC
CASSQDGGGPYNEQFF
>-|12|TRBV7-9|TRBJ2-3|TRBD2
TGTGCCAGCAGCCTCCCGGGAGGTACGCAGTATTTT
CASSLPGGTQYF
>-|15|TRBV2|TRBJ1-3|-
TGTGCCAGCAGTGGGGACGGCATCTCTGGAAACACCATATATTTT
CASSGDGISGNTIYF
>-|15|TRBV7-9|TRBJ1-2|-
TGTGCCAGCAGCCCCGGTGCAGAAATACCCTTCGGCTACACCTTC
CASSPGAEIPFGYTF
>-|15|TRBV5-6|TRBJ2-3|TRBD2
TGTGCCAGCAGCTTGCGGACTAGCAGCACAGATACGCAGTATTTT
CASSLRTSSTDTQYF
>-|15|TRBV10-1|TRBJ2-1|-
TGCGCCAGCAGTGAGTCCGGGGAAGTTAGCAATGAGCAGTTCTTC
CASSESGEVSNEQFF
>once|15|TRBV6-5|TRBJ1-1|-
TGTGCCAGCAGCCGCCTGATGGGAGAGAACACTGAAGCTTTCTTT
CASSRLMGENTEAFF
>-|16|TRBV5-1|TRBJ2-1|TRBD2
TGCGCCAGCAGCGCAGCAAGCGGGGGGACCTACAATGAGCAGTTCTTC
CASSAASGGTYNEQFF
>-|12|TRBV7-6|TRBJ1-1|TRBD1
TGTGCCAGCAGCAATAGACAGGGGAACGCTTTCTTT
CASSNRQGNAFF